Shown below are 14 T cell receptor beta chains from a single sample sequenced in a study of cytomegalovirus exposure and HLA in healthy donors. PCR primers comprised 60 Vbeta and 13 Jbeta primers. Only in-frame clones appear in the TCRdb table, and some are missing; sequencing was by immunoSEQ multiplex PCR. The sample consists of about 170,000 clones, under 90% of them appearing once. Sequencing input: PBMCs. Source of these receptors: a male donor in good health and CMV-seronegative.

This clone appeared once. The chain employs TRBV4-2 and TRBJ1-4, with D perhaps TRBD1 (5 bases). The CDR3 totals 15 residues. The ends were cut back, 2 bases at V and 3 bases at J, with 10 bases in the middle. Per germline, CDR1 LGHNA and CDR2 YNFKEQ. The DNA for the CDR3 is TGTGCCAGCAGCCAACCACAGGCCTCTAATGAAAAACTGTTTTTT. Amino acid sequence: CASSQPQASNEKLFF.

This clone was picked up a small number of times. The genes are TRBV19 and TRBJ2-3, with TRBD2 matching over 10 bases. The CDR3 runs to 15 residues. The germline gives CDR1 LNHDA, CDR2 SQIVND (reference sequence). V was pared by 3 bases and J by 6 bases, with 6 bases of the junction left unmatched. CDR3 in amino acids: CASSMIAGGGDTQYF. In nucleotides, the CDR3 is TGTGCCAGTAGTATGATAGCGGGAGGAGGGGATACGCAGTATTTT.

This chain joins TRBV28 and TRBJ1-5; D might be TRBD1 (5 bases). Germline assignment: CDR1 MDHEN and CDR2 SYDVKM. Between the trimmed V and J ends, which lost 2 bases and 7 bases, there was a span of 9 bases. The CDR3 consists of 13 residues. This CDR3 is CASSLRQRQPQHF. In DNA, the CDR3 is TGTGCCAGCAGTTTAAGACAGAGGCAGCCCCAGCATTTT.

The V and J genes are TRBV6-1 and TRBJ2-3; 8 bases agree with TRBD2. The V segment lost 2 bases and the J segment 4 bases; nucleotides outside the gene matches: 5. This CDR3 is 15 amino acids long. Germline V gives CDR1 MNHNS, CDR2 SASEGT. This CDR3 is CASSEIGGVSDTQYF. For the CDR3, the DNA is TGTGCCAGCAGTGAAATCGGGGGGGTCTCAGATACGCAGTATTTT.

The chain is built from TRBV9 and TRBJ2-1, with a possible D match to TRBD1 (5 bases). Germline CDR1 and CDR2: SGDLS and YYNGEE. The CDR3 has 13 residues. V was clipped by 5 bases and J by 6 bases, with 12 bases between them. CDR3 amino acids: CASSEGVGNEQFF. CDR3 coding DNA: TGTGCCAGCAGTGAAGGGGTGGGCAATGAGCAGTTCTTC.

This chain uses TRBV2 with TRBJ2-2; D remains ambiguous. CDR3 length: 11 residues. Germline V lookup: CDR1 SNHLY, CDR2 FYNNEI. Trimming stripped 8 bases from V and 6 bases from J, with 7 bases between. The CDR3 DNA is TGTGCCAGCGCCTTAGCCGGGGAGCTGTTTTTT. Amino acids: CASALAGELFF.

The chain uses TRBV7-8 and TRBJ1-3; the D is unclear. Germline V gives CDR1 SGHVS, CDR2 FQNEAQ. V was cut by 2 bases and J by 0 bases, with 8 bases left in between. The CDR3 covers 15 residues. This CDR3 is CASSLWADSGNTIYF. The CDR3, as DNA: TGTGCCAGCAGCTTATGGGCAGACTCTGGAAACACCATATATTTT.

This chain connects TRBV2 to TRBJ2-5, with a possible D match to TRBD1 (5 bases). This CDR3 has 11 residues. V gave up 8 bases and J gave up 1 base, with 5 bases separating them. Germline lookup yields CDR1 SNHLY and CDR2 FYNNEI. CDR3 bases: TGTGCCAGCGGGGCCCAAGAGACCCAGTACTTC. As protein: CASGAQETQYF. Using reference TRBV2 and TRBJ2-5 for the parts outside the CDR3, the full variable domain is EPEVTQTPSHQVTQMGQEVILRCVPISNHLYFYWYRQILGQKVEFLVSFYNNEISEKSEIFDDQFSVERPDGSNFTLKIRSTKLEDSAMYFCASGAQETQYFGPGTRLLVL.

The chain employs TRBV19 and TRBJ2-5, with 9 bases fitting TRBD1. From germline, CDR1 is LNHDA and CDR2 SQIVND (reference sequence). CDR3 length equals 17 residues. Germline trimming cut 1 base from V and 2 bases from J; bases unmatched to any gene: 8. CDR3 sequence: CASSIAHGTGRQETQYF. DNA of the CDR3: TGTGCCAGTAGTATAGCGCACGGGACAGGGCGACAAGAGACCCAGTACTTC.

Of note for this clone: At one boundary the junction diverges from the germline segment, which might be a read error. V and J are TRBV7-9 and TRBJ1-1, with D unclear. Germline V lookup: CDR1 SEHNR, CDR2 FQNEAQ (reference sequence). This CDR3 is 13 amino acids long. The CDR3 loop is CSSSLVQEAEAFF. The CDR3 DNA follows: TGTTCCAGCAGCTTAGTTCAGGAGGCAGAAGCTTTCTTT.

The V and J genes are TRBV5-4 and TRBJ2-5; TRBD2 matches at 8 bases. The junction had 11 bases not matched to a gene; V was cut back by 4 bases and J by 3 bases. The length of the CDR3 is 16 residues. Germline V CDR1 and CDR2: SGHNT, YYREEE (reference sequence). CDR3 coding DNA: TGTGCCAGCAGCCCCAGGGTGGGTAGCGGGGAAGAGACCCAGTACTTC. This translates into CASSPRVGSGEETQYF. The variable domain in full, completed from reference TRBV5-4 and TRBJ2-5, reads ETGVTQSPTHLIKTRGQQVTLRCSSQSGHNTVSWYQQALGQGPQFIFQYYREEENGRGNFPPRFSGLQFPNYSSELNVNALELDDSALYLCASSPRVGSGEETQYFGPGTRLLVL.

This clone was seen a few times. The genes are TRBV10-2 and TRBJ2-2; TRBD2 aligns across 8 bases. This CDR3 contains 14 residues. The junction had 5 bases not matched to a gene; V was cut back by 7 bases and J by 4 bases. From germline, CDR1 is WSHSY and CDR2 SAAADI. CDR3 residues: CASTGGGTTGELFF. The CDR3 DNA follows: TGCGCCAGCACGGGAGGGGGGACCACCGGGGAGCTGTTTTTT.

The chain recombines TRBV7-8 with TRBJ2-7; the D gene is possibly TRBD2 (5 bases). V was clipped by 5 bases and J by 6 bases, with 17 bases between them. This CDR3 region has 14 residues. Per the germline V gene, CDR1 is SGHVS and CDR2 is FQNEAQ. The DNA of the CDR3 is TGTGCCAGCAGCCCAACAGAGGTAGAGGGCGAGCAGTACTTC. It specifies CASSPTEVEGEQYF.

The table lists this clone with a count of one. The rearrangement links TRBV7-9 to TRBJ2-2; TRBD2 aligns across 10 bases. The J segment lost 5 bases and the V segment lost 11 bases, leaving 5 bases of the junction unmatched. CDR1 is SEHNR and CDR2 is FQNEAQ in the germline V gene (reference sequence). CDR3 length equals 13 residues. The CDR3 here is CAASGRATGELFF. The DNA of the CDR3 is TGTGCCGCGAGCGGGAGGGCAACCGGGGAGCTGTTTTTT.